This TCR beta chain is drawn from a study of cytomegalovirus exposure and HLA in healthy donors. The CDR3 contains 13 residues. Trimming took 2 bases from V and 5 from J, leaving 6 bases between them. CDR1 is MNHEY and CDR2 is SVGAGI in the germline V gene. Study-level points and caveats: Later analysis indicated greater clonal expansion among HLA-associated TCR beta chains than among equally common other chains. A later look showed TCR association rates differing by HLA locus, highest for DRB1 and lowest for HLA-C.

The PCR was carried out with 60 Vbeta primers and 13 Jbeta primers. Clones were read by immunoSEQ multiplex PCR, and TCRdb kept only the in-frame ones, dropping some. The data show approximately 140,000 clones, 78% seen once. This clone showed up just a few times. Its specificity is unknown. This receptor was identified in a woman between 40 and 50 years old in good health and CMV-seropositive. Sequencing used PBMCs. This chain uses TRBV6-5 with TRBJ2-2; a possible D gene is TRBD1 (5 bases). As DNA, the CDR3 is TGTGCCAGCAGTTACGCAGGGACCGGGGAGCTGTTTTTT. This sequence encodes CASSYAGTGELFF.